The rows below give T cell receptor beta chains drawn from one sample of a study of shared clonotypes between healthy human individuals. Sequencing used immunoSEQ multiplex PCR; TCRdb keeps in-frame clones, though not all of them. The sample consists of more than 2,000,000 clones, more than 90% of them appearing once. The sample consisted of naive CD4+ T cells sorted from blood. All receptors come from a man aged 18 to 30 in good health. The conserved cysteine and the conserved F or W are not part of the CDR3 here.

cdr3_aa: ASSWADRDTGELF; j_call: TRBJ2-2; v_call: TRBV5-6
cdr3_aa: ASSLGSGANVLT; j_call: TRBJ2-6; v_call: TRBV5-1
cdr3_aa: ASRLGTGNNSPLH; j_call: TRBJ1-6; v_call: TRBV6-5
cdr3_aa: ASSNGGLAGSIQY; j_call: TRBJ2-3; v_call: TRBV5-1
cdr3_aa: ASRADSNQPQH; j_call: TRBJ1-5; v_call: TRBV2
cdr3_aa: ASSLGSSVGETQY; j_call: TRBJ2-5; v_call: TRBV7-2
cdr3_aa: ASGEGQGFNEKLF; j_call: TRBJ1-4; v_call: TRBV7-9
cdr3_aa: ASSAGPFEGETQY; j_call: TRBJ2-5; v_call: TRBV7-2
cdr3_aa: ASSQSGTVITYEQY; j_call: TRBJ2-7; v_call: TRBV4-1
cdr3_aa: ASRGTGLPLH; j_call: TRBJ1-6; v_call: TRBV2
cdr3_aa: ASSSTGLSADTQY; j_call: TRBJ2-3; v_call: TRBV27
cdr3_aa: ASSYSGGNEKLF; j_call: TRBJ1-4; v_call: TRBV6-5
cdr3_aa: ASSNWGPGLAGGRTGELF; j_call: TRBJ2-2; v_call: TRBV27
cdr3_aa: AISESLASGRYEQY; j_call: TRBJ2-7; v_call: TRBV10-3
cdr3_aa: ASSLVGTMNTEAF; j_call: TRBJ1-1; v_call: TRBV5-8
cdr3_aa: ASAGGLSGNTIY; j_call: TRBJ1-3; v_call: TRBV12-5
cdr3_aa: ASSDSPGSNYGYT; j_call: TRBJ1-2; v_call: TRBV6-4
cdr3_aa: ASSLLGMGRARETQY; j_call: TRBJ2-5; v_call: TRBV25-1
cdr3_aa: ASSLGSSTLGAYEQY; j_call: TRBJ2-7; v_call: TRBV11-2
cdr3_aa: ASRREGGSHSPLH; j_call: TRBJ1-6; v_call: TRBV6-6
cdr3_aa: ASSEYTTGGNSPLH; j_call: TRBJ1-6; v_call: TRBV25-1
cdr3_aa: ASSSLARIPRGVEQF; j_call: TRBJ2-1; v_call: TRBV27
cdr3_aa: ASSPRLAGGLEQF; j_call: TRBJ2-1; v_call: TRBV9
cdr3_aa: ASSIGAGSGSQPQH; j_call: TRBJ1-5; v_call: TRBV19
cdr3_aa: ASSRGLAATDTQY; j_call: TRBJ2-3; v_call: TRBV5-6
cdr3_aa: ASSGVLYGYT; j_call: TRBJ1-2; v_call: TRBV9
cdr3_aa: ASSQGVAANTGELF; j_call: TRBJ2-2; v_call: TRBV4-2
cdr3_aa: ASTRTGANSPLH; j_call: TRBJ1-6; v_call: TRBV6-5
cdr3_aa: ASSVAGQPEAF; j_call: TRBJ1-1; v_call: TRBV9
cdr3_aa: ASSLLGRQANYGYT; j_call: TRBJ1-2; v_call: TRBV7-9
cdr3_aa: ASSREINQPQH; j_call: TRBJ1-5; v_call: TRBV6-4
cdr3_aa: ASSPYPRTGISTDTQY; j_call: TRBJ2-3; v_call: TRBV18
cdr3_aa: ASSKTSGASYEQY; j_call: TRBJ2-7; v_call: TRBV21-1
cdr3_aa: ASSPLPDSNQPQH; j_call: TRBJ1-5; v_call: TRBV18
cdr3_aa: ATQRTGPNYGYT; j_call: TRBJ1-2; v_call: TRBV19
cdr3_aa: ASSISRGGTQPQH; j_call: TRBJ1-5; v_call: TRBV19
cdr3_aa: ASSHGGVYEQY; j_call: TRBJ2-7; v_call: TRBV5-1
cdr3_aa: ASNVSHQPQH; j_call: TRBJ1-5; v_call: TRBV6-5
cdr3_aa: ASGLIPEKETQY; j_call: TRBJ2-5; v_call: TRBV12-5